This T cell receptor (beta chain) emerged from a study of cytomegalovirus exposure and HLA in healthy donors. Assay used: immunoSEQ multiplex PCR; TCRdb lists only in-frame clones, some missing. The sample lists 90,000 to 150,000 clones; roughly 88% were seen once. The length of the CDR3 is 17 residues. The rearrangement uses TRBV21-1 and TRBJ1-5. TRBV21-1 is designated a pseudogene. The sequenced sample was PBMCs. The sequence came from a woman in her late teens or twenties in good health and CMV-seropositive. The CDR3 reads CASSKVEGEGTNQPQHF. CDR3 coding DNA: TGTGCCAGCAGCAAAGTAGAGGGGGAGGGGACCAATCAGCCCCAGCATTTT.